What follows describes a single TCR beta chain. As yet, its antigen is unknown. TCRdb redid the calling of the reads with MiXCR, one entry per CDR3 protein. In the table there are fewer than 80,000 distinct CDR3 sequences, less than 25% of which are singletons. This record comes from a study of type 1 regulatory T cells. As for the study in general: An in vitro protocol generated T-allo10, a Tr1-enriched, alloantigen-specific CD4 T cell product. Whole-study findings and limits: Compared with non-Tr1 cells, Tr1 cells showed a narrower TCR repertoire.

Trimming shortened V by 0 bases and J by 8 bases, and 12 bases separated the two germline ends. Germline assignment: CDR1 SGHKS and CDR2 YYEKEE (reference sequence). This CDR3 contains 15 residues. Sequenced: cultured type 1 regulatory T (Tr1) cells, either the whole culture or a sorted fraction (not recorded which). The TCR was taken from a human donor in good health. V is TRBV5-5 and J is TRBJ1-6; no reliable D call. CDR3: CASSLVTGGDSPLHF. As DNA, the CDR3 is TGTGCCAGCAGCTTGGTTACCGGCGGGGATTCACCCCTCCACTTT. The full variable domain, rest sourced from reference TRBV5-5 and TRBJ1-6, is DAGVTQSPTHLIKTRGQQVTLRCSPISGHKSVSWYQQVLGQGPQFIFQYYEKEERGRGNFPDRFSARQFPNYSSELNVNALLLGDSALYLCASSLVTGGDSPLHFGNGTRLTVT.